This T cell receptor beta chain emerged from a study of T cell responses to AZD1222 COVID-19 vaccine. Sequencing used immunoSEQ multiplex PCR; TCRdb keeps in-frame clones, though not all of them. Here the sample spans some 120,000 clones, 88% being singletons. Germline trimming cut 0 bases from V and 7 bases from J; bases unmatched to any gene: 6. Germline CDR1 is LNHNV and CDR2 is YYDKDF (reference sequence). The CDR3 covers 15 residues. The material sequenced was peripheral blood, taken on day 0 of AZD1222 vaccination. The TCR comes from an adult in good health. The rearrangement links TRBV15 to TRBJ1-2; 9 positions agree with TRBD1. The CDR3 is CATSRDRDRAPGYTF. CDR3 in DNA: TGTGCCACCAGCAGAGATAGGGACAGGGCCCCTGGCTACACCTTC.